A selection of T cell receptor beta chains follows, all from one sample in a study of T cells expressing NK-cell markers. Reanalyzing the 5' RACE reads, TCRdb keeps one entry per CDR3 protein, without DNA. In total, the table holds fewer than 400,000 distinct CDR3 sequences. The sample comprised blood T cells: a sorted CD56 or NKG2C T cell subset, CD4+ or CD8+ T cells, or bulk PBMC T cells (not recorded which). These receptors were collected from a woman in her 50s in good health. Both conserved end residues are part of each CDR3.

V	J	CDR3
TRBV20-1	TRBJ2-2	CSARAGDYVPGELFF
TRBV5-1	TRBJ2-5	CASRPGQTPQETQYF
TRBV19	TRBJ2-2	CASRLATGELFF
TRBV6-2/TRBV6-3	TRBJ1-1	CASTYLDGNTEAFF
TRBV5-1	TRBJ2-1	CASSLARFVDNEQFF
TRBV11-1	TRBJ2-1	CASSETTGLAWDNEQFF
TRBV4-1	TRBJ1-4	CASSQWVRANEKLFF
TRBV20-1	TRBJ2-3	CSAGASGRGGTQYF
TRBV7-3	TRBJ2-2	CASSPPAGTSVTGELFF
TRBV13	TRBJ2-1	CASSLPSIPPEQFF
TRBV11-2	TRBJ2-3	CASSPKQGSTDTQYF
TRBV20-1	TRBJ1-1	CSGRAGNTEAFF
TRBV25-1	TRBJ1-2	CASRPTGAVSGYTF
TRBV20-1	TRBJ2-2	CSARDLRGLAGTGELFF
TRBV2	TRBJ1-6	CASRAPDYNSPLHF
TRBV11-2	TRBJ2-2	CASSLTLQPPSGELFF
TRBV4-1	TRBJ2-2	CASSQERRQSRFGGTAGELFF
TRBV5-1	TRBJ2-1	CASSQSTQYNEQFF
TRBV28	TRBJ1-5	CASSLLGVVQHF
TRBV2	TRBJ2-3	CASSPNGLYTDTQYF
TRBV6-4	TRBJ2-3	CASSPGANTDTQYF
TRBV6-2/TRBV6-3	TRBJ2-5	CASSYLIRTSGQETQYF
TRBV7-2	TRBJ1-5	CASRTAGGNQPQHF
TRBV7-6	TRBJ2-2	CASNLLAGGFTGELFF